This record looks at one T cell receptor beta chain sequence and its context. This sample is part of a study of PD-1 blockade in mismatch repair-deficient tumors. Study context: Patients had approximately 11 mismatch repair-deficient cancer types and were previously treated and progressing.

Trimming removed 2 bases at V and 0 bases at J, with 8 bases between. The CDR3 spans 14 residues. Germline assignment: CDR1 SGHVS and CDR2 FQNEAQ. Assay used: immunoSEQ multiplex PCR; TCRdb lists only in-frame clones, some missing. This repertoire shows some 66,000 clones, about 91% found once; its top ten account for about 15%. PCR or immunohistochemistry showed mismatch repair deficiency in every enrolled patient. The source material was peripheral blood, sampled 52 weeks after starting pembrolizumab. The TCR originated in an adult with mismatch repair-deficient cancer. The V and J genes are TRBV7-8 and TRBJ2-7; D gene ambiguous. The CDR3 bases are TGTGCCAGCAGCTTAAGACCTGTCTCCTACGAGCAGTACTTC. Protein product: CASSLRPVSYEQYF.